Listed below are T cell receptor beta chains from one sample, sequenced in a study of Ad26.COV2.S vaccination and SARS-CoV-2 variants. Clones were sequenced by immunoSEQ multiplex PCR, and TCRdb holds only the in-frame ones, with some missing. The data show some 500,000 clones, approximately 92% seen once. The material was peripheral blood, obtained in a trial of Ad26.COV2.S vaccine versus placebo. The receptors here all came from a person aged 18-60 years who received the Ad26.COV2.S COVID-19 vaccine or a placebo. Each CDR3 is given with its conserved first and last residue. The order of the fields is D gene, clone size, V gene, J gene, CDR3 DNA, CDR3 protein. A D gene is named only where the DNA matches it firmly. Not every row has a clone size; where given, it reads once, few, many or a size class.

>-|-|TRBV20-1|TRBJ1-5
TGCAGTGCTAGTTCCTCCAGGGATTATCAGCCCCAGCATTTT
CSASSSRDYQPQHF
>TRBD2|-|TRBV2|TRBJ2-5
TGTGCCAGCAGTGTGCGACTAGCGGGAGTTTTAGAGACCCAGTACTTC
CASSVRLAGVLETQYF
>TRBD1|-|TRBV5-1|TRBJ2-2
TGCGCCAGCAGAGAAATAATCGGGACAGGATATCCCGGGGAGCTGTTTTTT
CASREIIGTGYPGELFF
>TRBD1|-|TRBV7-2|TRBJ2-1
TGTGCCAGCAGCCTTGGGACAGGGGGCCTAAGTGAGCAGTTCTTC
CASSLGTGGLSEQFF
>-|-|TRBV7-2|TRBJ1-3
TGTGCCAGCAGCTTATGGGAGGGATCTGGAAACACCATATATTTT
CASSLWEGSGNTIYF
>TRBD2|-|TRBV19|TRBJ2-3
TGTGCCAGTAACCCTGCCGGACTAGCGGGAGCATTTGCAGATACGCAGTATTTT
CASNPAGLAGAFADTQYF
>TRBD1|once|TRBV10-3|TRBJ1-3
TGTGCCATCACCGGGACAGGCGGAAACACCATATATTTT
CAITGTGGNTIYF
>TRBD2|-|TRBV27|TRBJ2-1
TGTGCCAGCAGTTCCCGCCGCGGGAGTAGCTATGAGCAGTTCTTC
CASSSRRGSSYEQFF
>-|-|TRBV13|TRBJ2-7
TGTGCCAGCAGCTTACTGGACGGCTACGAGCAGTACTTC
CASSLLDGYEQYF
>-|once|TRBV5-5|TRBJ2-5
TGTGCCAGCAGCACATCGACAGGGAGGGAGACCCAGTACTTC
CASSTSTGRETQYF
>TRBD2|-|TRBV9|TRBJ2-5
TGTGCCAGCAGCGACCCAGCGGGGGGGGAGACCCAGTACTTC
CASSDPAGGETQYF
>TRBD1|-|TRBV27|TRBJ2-2
TGTGCCAGCAGTTTCGCCCCGGGACAGGGCGCCGGGGAGCTGTTTTTT
CASSFAPGQGAGELFF
>TRBD1|-|TRBV29-1|TRBJ1-2
TGCAGCGTGGACAGGACAGGTAGCTATGGCTACACCTTC
CSVDRTGSYGYTF
>-|-|TRBV7-2|TRBJ2-7
TGTGCCAGCAGCTCAGGGGTTTCCTACGAGCAGTACTTC
CASSSGVSYEQYF
>-|-|TRBV25-1|TRBJ1-2
TGTGCCAGCAGTGGGGTAGTTGGCTACACCTTC
CASSGVVGYTF
>TRBD1|-|TRBV9|TRBJ2-5
TGTGCCAGCAGCGTCGGAACGAGGGGGCGCGGGGAGACCCAGTACTTC
CASSVGTRGRGETQYF
>-|-|TRBV4-2|TRBJ1-2
TGTGCCAGCAGCCAAGATCCTGGTATATCGAACTATGGCTACACCTTC
CASSQDPGISNYGYTF